The T cell receptor beta chain under discussion was sequenced for a study of shared clonotypes between healthy human individuals. V was trimmed by 4 bases and J by 0 bases, leaving 19 bases between them. The CDR3 covers 17 residues. Germline V gene sequence: CDR1 SGHRS, CDR2 YFSETQ. Clones were sequenced by immunoSEQ multiplex PCR, and TCRdb holds only the in-frame ones, with some missing. The sample records around 980,000 clones, about 80% being singletons. Sequenced input: memory CD4+ T cells from PBMCs. As for subset: CD45RA-negative fraction. The sequence was collected from a man aged 18-30 years in good health. Some clones in this sample may be carry-over from other donors' samples. V is TRBV5-1 and J is TRBJ1-1; maybe TRBD1 (5 bases). CDR3 nucleotide sequence: TGCGCCAGCAGCGCGACAGCGACTAGGGGTATGAACACTGAAGCTTTCTTT. Residues: CASSATATRGMNTEAFF. The full variable domain, with the rest looked up from reference TRBV5-1 and TRBJ1-1, is KAGVTQTPRYLIKTRGQQVTLSCSPISGHRSVSWYQQTPGQGLQFLFEYFSETQRNKGNFPGRFSGRQFSNSRSEMNVSTLELGDSALYLCASSATATRGMNTEAFFGQGTRLTVV.